The sequence of this T cell receptor beta chain was determined in a study of blood T cell repertoires in COVID-19 (dated by TCRdb to between 2020 and 2021). Turning to the overall study: Samples covering the acute and convalescent phases of COVID-19 were provided by collaborators in the United States, Italy and Spain. Sample metadata almost always included a de-identified subject ID, COVID-19 status, age in years and sex. Where HLA class I and class II types were available, the types were taken from metadata supplied by the sample provider, not from assay-based typing. The prospective study material was composed of cDNA or gDNA derived from T cells, B-cell-depleted T cells, or PBMCs. The samples were drawn from the first 160 participants of the ongoing ImmuneRACE study and from about 1,200 subjects provided by 6 global collaborators. A freely available public database, intended as a resource for researchers studying the immune response to SARS-CoV-2, is where the repertoires were released. Subjects who had been exposed to COVID-19, were actively infected with it, or had recovered from it provided the deeply sampled blood TCRbeta repertoires that made up the dataset. What the authors observed across the whole study: Clinical and demographic metadata were provided uncurated, with the amount varying by source and participant.

The immunoSEQ Assay, a bias-controlled multiplex PCR, was used to amplify TCRbeta CDR3 regions from genomic DNA. Processing in the source paper ran as follows. Within the assay, amplification of reference gene primers was used to estimate how many nucleated cells each sample contained. To quantify the absolute abundance of each unique TCRbeta CDR3 rearrangement, sequence reads were collapsed and filtered. For each sample, productive Simpson clonality was calculated as the square root of Simpson's diversity index over productive rearrangements. In TCRdb, the immuneACCESS table is reduced to in-frame sequences with V and J assigned. These tables do not hold every clone; where another copy was compared, an unresolved V gene accounts for under half, and the others remain unexplained. That table is the source of V, J and clone size, and D and trimming were worked out from the DNA. The sample contains 65,000 to 75,000 clones, 83% of them found a single time. The biggest ten clones account for around 43% of the sample.

A word on this clone: No cognate antigen has been identified for it. The input lacks base qualities; no much larger clone sits a single base away.

Collaborating institutions collected whole blood in K2EDTA tubes following their own protocols. For TCRbeta analysis, collaborators shipped samples in one of three forms: frozen whole blood, isolated PBMCs, or DNA extracted from either of those sample types. Sequenced material: peripheral blood. This receptor was identified in an elderly man with acute or convalescent COVID-19.

The base sequence is TGTGCCAGCAGGCGGGGACAGGCTCTTTGGGAGCAGTACTTC. It translates to CASRRGQALWEQYF. The chain links TRBV6-5 with TRBJ2-7; a stretch of 8 junction bases matches TRBD1. The CDR3 runs 14 residues from the cysteine to the phenylalanine. Of the read, only the CDR3 DNA is kept; its 42 bases are in frame from base 1. CDR1 and CDR2, looked up from the germline V gene, are MNHEY and SVGAGI. The junction shows trimming of 6 bases on V and 7 bases on J, and the gene matches do not reach 11 bases of it.